This paragraph covers one TCR beta chain sequence. What it binds is unknown. Nominally healthy donors provided the samples, though records likely missed some immune exposures. These data come from a study of cytomegalovirus exposure and HLA in healthy donors. Turning to the study itself: Early release data held 75 million to 90 million unique TCRs from HLA-typed donors. Study-wide findings and caveats: With high specificity and sensitivity, the classifier reportedly diagnosed cytomegalovirus status. Researchers catalogued 164 TCR beta chains as cytomegalovirus-associated.

The PCR ran on 60 Vbeta and 13 Jbeta primers. Produced via immunoSEQ multiplex PCR; TCRdb's table is partial and in-frame only. The listing contains 95,000 to 150,000 clones. Germline CDR1 is LNHNV and CDR2 is YYDKDF (reference sequence). The CDR3 extends over 16 amino acids. V was pared by 2 bases and J by 0 bases, with 13 bases between. The sample consisted of PBMCs. The chain couples TRBV15 to TRBJ1-2; weak D call: TRBD1 (5 bases). The sequence was obtained from a man between 18 and 29 years old in good health and CMV-seronegative. This chain's CDR3 is CATSRTAGIANYGYTF. CDR3 DNA: TGTGCCACCAGCAGAACTGCAGGGATAGCTAACTATGGCTACACCTTC.